The clone carrying this T cell receptor beta chain was seen a handful of times. Its specificity is not known. This sample stems from a study of early T cells in non-severe SARS-CoV-2 infection. Study at large: Bulk RNA isolated from unsorted whole blood underwent sequencing; chains were not paired.

Trimming cost V 5 bases and J 11 bases, with 15 bases left between them. This CDR3 is built from 12 residues. The study's findings and limits: Clonotype matching in VDJdb favored anti-spike CD8 responses and did not capture private and CD4 specificities.

Researchers tagged individual cDNA molecules with unique molecular identifiers. TCRdb recomputed calls from the 5' RACE reads with MiXCR, one row per CDR3 protein. The data contain about 72,000 distinct CDR3 sequences, 10% of them singletons. This chain connects TRBV12-3 or TRBV12-4 to TRBJ1-1, with no clear D. The sequenced sample was whole blood, obtained at baseline. This TCR was sampled from an adult who was a healthcare worker with PCR-confirmed SARS-CoV-2 infection or an uninfected control (not recorded which). The CDR3, as DNA: TGTGCCAGCAGTCTCCCGGCCGACGACGCTTTCTTT. Its translation is CASSLPADDAFF.